This T cell receptor (beta chain) came from a study of OX40 agonist ivuxolimab in advanced cancers. As for the study more broadly: Ivuxolimab, which targeted the costimulatory receptor OX40 (CD134), was an agonistic, fully human IgG2 monoclonal antibody. Patients were allowed to have had prior anti-PD-1, anti-PD-L1 or anti-CTLA-4 therapy, and around 43% of the dose-escalation patients had been treated with checkpoint inhibitors. Intravenous ivuxolimab was administered to patients every 2 weeks at six dose levels: 0.01, 0.1, 0.3, 1.5, 3 and 10 mg/kg. In the dose-escalation cohort, 75% to 85% of patients were male, and the mean age was around 60 years with a range of 23 to 79. Peripheral TCRbeta sequencing was intended to test whether TCR sequence diversity was altered and clonal T-cell expansion was caused by ivuxolimab. Of the approximately 50 dose-escalation patients, hepatocellular carcinoma was present in approximately 20, melanoma in some 15, renal cell carcinoma in 9 and head and neck cancer in 9. Partial responses occurred in three dose-escalation patients: two with cutaneous melanoma and one with hepatocellular carcinoma. The paper reports the monotherapy dose-escalation portion (N = 52 patients) of the phase I ivuxolimab trial.

For sequencing of the TCRbeta CDR3 region, genomic DNA was extracted from the sorted cells. The immunoSEQ Assay was used to sequence the TCRbeta CDR3 regions. In TCRdb, the immuneACCESS table is reduced to in-frame sequences with V and J assigned. These tables do not hold every clone; where another copy was compared, an unresolved V gene accounts for under half, and the others remain unexplained. Recorded for this sample are roughly 56,000 clones; 65% to 90% of them occurred a single time. The ten top clones hold roughly 0.95% of the sample. Relative to germline, V is missing 5 bases and J is missing 5 bases, with 11 bases of the junction outside any gene match. The germline V gene (reference sequence) specifies LNHDA as CDR1 and SQIVND as CDR2. Taken from cysteine to phenylalanine, the CDR3 has 16 residues. Only CDR3 DNA remains: 48 bases, in frame from the first base. Patients with a history of autoimmune disease or receiving systemic immunosuppression were excluded from the trial. Peripheral blood for TCR sequencing was collected from all dose cohorts at baseline, on cycle 4 day 1, and on cycle 7 day 1. Samples came from an open-label, multicenter, first-in-human phase I dose-escalation trial of ivuxolimab. The trial enrolled adults with locally advanced or metastatic head and neck squamous cell, hepatocellular, melanoma or renal cell carcinoma. Before TCR sequencing, CD4+ T cells and CD8+ T cells from peripheral blood were sorted into separate populations.

The full study reports these points: The antigen specificity of the peripheral T cells that underwent clonal expansion was not determined. Partial responders in the 0.1-3.0 mg/kg groups had among the lowest normalized peripheral clonal expansion, especially among CD8+ T cells. At doses of 0.1 to 3.0 mg/kg, clonal expansion of both CD4+ and CD8+ blood T cells was observed from baseline to week 6. Low levels of normalized T-cell clonal expansion were also shown by some nonresponding patients. After ivuxolimab, more expanded clones were found on average in CD8+ T cells than in CD4+ T cells.

Remarks on this clone: The antigen this receptor binds is unknown. No quality values exist for individual bases; no much larger clone is one base distant.

The clonotype comes from an adult with an advanced solid tumor such as melanoma, head and neck, liver or kidney cancer. The chain is assembled from TRBV19 and TRBJ2-2, with 7 junctional bases fitting TRBD1. Material: CD4+ or CD8+ T cells sorted from blood, obtained in a trial of the OX40 agonist ivuxolimab. The nucleotide sequence reads as follows: TGTGCCAGTAGTGCAACCGGGACAGAAGTTACCGGGGAGCTGTTTTTT. Translated, it reads CASSATGTEVTGELFF.